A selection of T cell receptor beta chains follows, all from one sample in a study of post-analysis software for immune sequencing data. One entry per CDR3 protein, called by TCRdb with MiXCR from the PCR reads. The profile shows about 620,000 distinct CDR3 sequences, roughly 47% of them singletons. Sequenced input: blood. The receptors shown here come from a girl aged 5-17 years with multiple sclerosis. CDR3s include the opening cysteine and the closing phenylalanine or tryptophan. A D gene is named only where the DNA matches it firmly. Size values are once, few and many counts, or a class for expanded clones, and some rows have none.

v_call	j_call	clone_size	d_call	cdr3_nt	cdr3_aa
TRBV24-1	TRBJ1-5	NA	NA	TGTGCCACCAGTGACGCGAATCAGCCCCAGCATTTT	CATSDANQPQHF
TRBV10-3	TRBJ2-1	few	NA	TGTGCCATCAATTGGGGGGGCAGGAATGAGCAGTTCTTC	CAINWGGRNEQFF
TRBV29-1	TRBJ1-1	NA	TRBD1	TGCAGCGTTGAATGGGACAGCACTGAAGCTTTCTTT	CSVEWDSTEAFF
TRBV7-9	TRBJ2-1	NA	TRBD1	TGTGCCAGCAGCTTCCGGACAGGGGCCTACAATGAGCAGTTCTTC	CASSFRTGAYNEQFF
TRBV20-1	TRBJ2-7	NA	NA	TGCAGTGCCTTTTACCAAGGGGTTGGAGACGAGCAGTACTTC	CSAFYQGVGDEQYF
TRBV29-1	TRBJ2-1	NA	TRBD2	TGCAGCGTTGACTTTTTGAGCGGGAGTACCTACAATGAGCAGTTCTTC	CSVDFLSGSTYNEQFF
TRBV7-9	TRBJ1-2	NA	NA	TGTGCCAGCAGCTTAGGACGGTATGGCTACACCTTC	CASSLGRYGYTF
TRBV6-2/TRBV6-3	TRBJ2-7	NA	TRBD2	TGTGCCAGCAGTTACTCTAGCGGGAGTTCCCACGAGCAGTACTTC	CASSYSSGSSHEQYF
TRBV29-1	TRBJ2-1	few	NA	TGCAGCGTTGAAGACGCTCGTAATGAGCAGTTCTTC	CSVEDARNEQFF
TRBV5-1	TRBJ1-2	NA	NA	TGCGCCAGCAGCGGGGACGTCACTGGCTACACCTTC	CASSGDVTGYTF
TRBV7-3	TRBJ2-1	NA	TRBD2	TGTGCCAGCAGCTGGGGACTAGCGGGGGGCCTGGATGAGCAGTTCTTC	CASSWGLAGGLDEQFF
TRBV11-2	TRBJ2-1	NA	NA	TGTACCAGCAGCTCTTATTGGGGCAGGGGACGAAGCTCCTACAATGAGCAGTTCTTC	CTSSSYWGRGRSSYNEQFF
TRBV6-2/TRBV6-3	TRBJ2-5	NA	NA	TGTGCCAGCGGGGGGATAAAGACCCAGTACTTC	CASGGIKTQYF
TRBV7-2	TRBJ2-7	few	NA	TGTGCCAGCAGCTTAGGTGGGTCCCGACCCTACGAGCAGTACTTC	CASSLGGSRPYEQYF
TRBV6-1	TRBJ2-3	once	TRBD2	TGTGCCAGCAGAACGGTCGGGGGGGATTCGCAGTATTTT	CASRTVGGDSQYF
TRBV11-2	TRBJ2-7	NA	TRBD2	TGTGCCAGCAGCTTAAATCTACTAGCGGGGAGGAGCTCCTACGAGCAGTACTTC	CASSLNLLAGRSSYEQYF
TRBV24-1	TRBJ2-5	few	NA	TGTGCCACCAGTGATTCGGGCGGAGAGACCCAGTACTTC	CATSDSGGETQYF
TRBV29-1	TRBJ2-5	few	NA	TGCAGCGCCGTAGTCGGGCCCCGGTGGGATGAGCAGTACTTC	CSAVVGPRWDEQYF
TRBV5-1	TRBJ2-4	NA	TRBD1	TGCGCCAGCAGCTTGGGACAGGGACAGCTGGGGAACATTCAGTACTTC	CASSLGQGQLGNIQYF
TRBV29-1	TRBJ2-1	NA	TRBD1	TGCAGCGTTACGCCCGGGACAGCGGACGAGCAGTTCTTC	CSVTPGTADEQFF
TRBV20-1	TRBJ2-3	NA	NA	TGCAGTGCTAGTTCCCACGGCCCGACTAGCACAGATACGCAGTATTTT	CSASSHGPTSTDTQYF
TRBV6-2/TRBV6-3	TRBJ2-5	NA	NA	TGTGCCAGCAGCTCCGGGTCGCAAGAGACCCAGTACTTC	CASSSGSQETQYF
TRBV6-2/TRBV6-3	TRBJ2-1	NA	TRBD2	TGTGCCAGCAGTTCGGGGGGGCCTGCAAGTGAGCAGTTCTTC	CASSSGGPASEQFF
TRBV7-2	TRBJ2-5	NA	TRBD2	TGTGCCAGCAGCCTCGGGACTAGCGGACCTGAGACCCAGTACTTC	CASSLGTSGPETQYF
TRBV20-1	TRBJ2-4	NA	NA	TGCAGTGCTACCACAGAGAGAAACGTTCAGTACTTC	CSATTERNVQYF
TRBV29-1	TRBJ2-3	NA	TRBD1	TGCAGCGTTGAAGACCCGGACAGGACTCTCTCAGATACGCAGTATTTT	CSVEDPDRTLSDTQYF
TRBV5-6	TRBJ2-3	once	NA	TGTGCCACCACGGCTTTAGGGGAATTACGCACAGATACGCAGTATTTT	CATTALGELRTDTQYF
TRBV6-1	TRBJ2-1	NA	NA	TGTGCCAGCAGTGAGGCAGCTGGGAATGAGCAGTTCTTC	CASSEAAGNEQFF
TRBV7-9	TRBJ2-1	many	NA	TGTGCCAGCAGCTTCGCGGAATTGCCAGGGAATGAGCAGTTCTTC	CASSFAELPGNEQFF
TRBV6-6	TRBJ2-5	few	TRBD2	TGTGCCAGCAGTTACCTACTAGCGGGGGAACAAGAGACCCAGTACTTC	CASSYLLAGEQETQYF
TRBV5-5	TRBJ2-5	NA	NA	TGTGCCAGCATCAATGTAGTGCAGTCGGTAGAGACCCAGTACTTC	CASINVVQSVETQYF
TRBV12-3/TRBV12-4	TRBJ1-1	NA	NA	TGTGCCAGCACCTCTAGGGGGTCTAGGTCGGGGAACACTGAAGCTTTCTTT	CASTSRGSRSGNTEAFF
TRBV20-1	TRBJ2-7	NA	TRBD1	TGCAGTGCTAGAAGTCAGGGGGCAACGTACAATGAGCAGTACTTC	CSARSQGATYNEQYF
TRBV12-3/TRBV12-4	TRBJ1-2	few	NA	TGTGCCAGCAAAGGGTACGATGGCTACACCTTC	CASKGYDGYTF
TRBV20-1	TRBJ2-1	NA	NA	TGCAGTGCTAGAGATTACGGGGGCCCGTCGAATGAGCAGTTCTTC	CSARDYGGPSNEQFF
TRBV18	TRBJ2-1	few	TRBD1	TGTGCCAGCTCAGGGATGGACAGGCCAGCCTACAATGAGCAGTTCTTC	CASSGMDRPAYNEQFF
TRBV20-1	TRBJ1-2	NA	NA	TGCAGTGCTAGTGAGGGCATTAACTATGGCTACACCTTC	CSASEGINYGYTF
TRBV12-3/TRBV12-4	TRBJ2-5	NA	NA	TGTGCCAGCAGTTTGTCTGCCGCCGCGACCCAGTACTTC	CASSLSAAATQYF
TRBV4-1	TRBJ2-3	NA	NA	TGCGCCAGCAGCCAAATTTGGGGGACCACAGATACGCAGTATTTT	CASSQIWGTTDTQYF
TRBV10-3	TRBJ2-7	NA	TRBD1	TGTGCCATCAGTGAGGAAGACAGGGGGCGCCGAGACGAGCAGTACTTC	CAISEEDRGRRDEQYF
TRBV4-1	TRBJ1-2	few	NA	TGCGCCAGCAGCCAAGTGACGGAAGCTAACTATGGCTACACCTTC	CASSQVTEANYGYTF
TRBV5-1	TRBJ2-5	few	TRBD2	TGCGCCAGCAGCTCCGAACTAGCGGGGGTTCAAGAGACCCAGTACTTC	CASSSELAGVQETQYF
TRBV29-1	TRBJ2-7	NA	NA	TGCAGCGCAGCATCGGACATCTACTACGAGCAGTACTTC	CSAASDIYYEQYF
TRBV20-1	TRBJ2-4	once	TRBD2	TGCAGTGCTATCCGGGGACTAGCGGGAGGATCCAAAAACATTCAGTACTTC	CSAIRGLAGGSKNIQYF
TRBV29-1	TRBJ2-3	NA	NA	TGCAGCGTTGGGTTCACAGATACGCAGTATTTT	CSVGFTDTQYF
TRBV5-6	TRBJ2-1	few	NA	TGTGCCAGCAGCCATGCGGTAAAGAGCAATGAGCAGTTCTTC	CASSHAVKSNEQFF
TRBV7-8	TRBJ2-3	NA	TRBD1	TGTGCCAGCAGCTCACGGGGACAGGGGTGGACAGATACGCAGTATTTT	CASSSRGQGWTDTQYF
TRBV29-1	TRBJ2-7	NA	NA	TGCAGCGTTGGGTCCCCCCGACGATCCGAGCAGTACTTC	CSVGSPRRSEQYF
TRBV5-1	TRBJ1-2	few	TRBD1	TGCGCCAGCAGGCAGGGGGCTAACTATGGCTACACCTTC	CASRQGANYGYTF
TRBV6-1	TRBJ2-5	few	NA	TGTGCCAGCAGCGCCAACGGGATTTCCCAAGAGACCCAGTACTTC	CASSANGISQETQYF
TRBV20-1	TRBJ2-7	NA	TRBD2	TGCAGTGCTAGAGGGCCCAGGACTAGCGGGCCCTACGAGCAGTACTTC	CSARGPRTSGPYEQYF
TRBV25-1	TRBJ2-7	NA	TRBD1	TGTGCCAGCAGTGAATTGGACAGGACCTACGAGCAGTACTTC	CASSELDRTYEQYF
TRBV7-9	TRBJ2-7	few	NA	TGTGCCAGCAGCTTTCACCGGACAGCACCTACCTACGAGCAGTACTTC	CASSFHRTAPTYEQYF
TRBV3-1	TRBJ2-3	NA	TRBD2	TGTGCCAGCAGCCGCCGACTAGCGGGAGCACATACGCAGTATTTT	CASSRRLAGAHTQYF